This T cell receptor beta chain appears in the sequencing data of a study of blood T cell repertoires in COVID-19. Whole-study context: Spain, Italy and the United States supplied samples that represented acute and convalescent COVID-19. The analysed material was cDNA or gDNA that came from T cells, B-cell-depleted T cells, or PBMCs.

Trimming removed 3 bases from V and 0 bases from J; junction bases left unmatched: 2. Germline lookup yields CDR1 SGDLS and CDR2 YYNGEE. This CDR3 is built from 15 residues. Authors' data handling: Cell counts per sample came from amplifying reference gene primers. Libraries were prepared by immunoSEQ multiplex PCR; TCRdb keeps only in-frame clonotypes and omits some of them. V and J calls and clone size come straight from that table; D and trimming were deduced from the DNA. The sample carries roughly 55,000 clones, more than 75% recorded once. The chain links TRBV9 to TRBJ2-1, with 8 bases lining up with TRBD2. The sample was peripheral blood. The TCR was taken from a man aged 50 or older with active COVID-19. The CDR3 is CASSALAGSYNEQFF. CDR3 in DNA: TGTGCCAGCAGCGCCCTAGCGGGCTCCTACAATGAGCAGTTCTTC.